This T cell receptor beta chain was profiled in a study of blood T cell repertoires in COVID-19. Overall study context: Samples of COVID-19 (acute and convalescent) were obtained from the United States, Italy and Spain. Sources were T cells, B-cell-depleted T cells, or PBMCs; the material itself was cDNA or gDNA.

In the authors' methods: The assay estimated nucleated cells by amplifying reference gene primers. Repertoires were generated with immunoSEQ multiplex PCR, while TCRdb's copy carries only in-frame clones and drops some. V, J and clone size are taken as reported in that table, and D and trimming were inferred from the DNA itself. The profile shows under 150,000 clones, about 70% of them singletons. The sequence was collected from a woman between 70 and 85 years old with acute or convalescent COVID-19. Sample: peripheral blood.

The DNA of the CDR3 is TGTGCCTGGAGTACTGTTGGAACATCAGGCTATGGCTACACCTTC. It specifies CAWSTVGTSGYGYTF. The chain carries TRBV30 and TRBJ1-2; D remains ambiguous. The V gene lost 2 bases and the J gene lost 4 bases, with 17 bases spanning the gap. Germline V CDR1 and CDR2: GTSNPN, SVGIG (reference sequence). The CDR3 is made up of 15 amino acids.